These 16 T cell receptor beta chains came from one sample sequenced in a study of blood T cell repertoires in COVID-19. Sequencing was performed with immunoSEQ multiplex PCR; in TCRdb, only in-frame clones are kept and a portion is missing. The top ten hold 3.5% of the sample, which has tens of thousands of clones, about 85% seen once. The specimen was peripheral blood. The receptors originated from an elderly woman with acute or convalescent COVID-19.

J is TRBJ2-7 and V is TRBV28; 9 bases line up with TRBD2. Unmatched junction bases numbered 5, after V lost 11 bases and J lost 3 bases. Germline V gene sequence: CDR1 MDHEN, CDR2 SYDVKM. CDR3 length equals 12 residues. The CDR3 bases are TGTGCCGCGCGGGGGGGGTACTACGAGCAGTACTTC. Protein product: CAARGGYYEQYF.

J is TRBJ2-1 and V is TRBV29-1; 13 bases match TRBD2. This CDR3 spans 15 amino acids. V was pared by 6 bases and J by 4 bases, with 6 bases of the junction left unmatched. The V gene's germline CDR1 is SQVTM and CDR2 ANQGSEA. The CDR3 region has the DNA TGCAGCGTCCGACTAGCGGGAGGAACGTACAATGAGCAGTTCTTC. Its translation is CSVRLAGGTYNEQFF.

The chain is built from TRBV6-5 and TRBJ1-1; D remains unclear. This CDR3 spans 14 amino acids. Germline CDR1 reads MNHEY; CDR2 reads SVGAGI. Trimming pared 0 bases from V and 0 bases from J, leaving 5 bases between. CDR3 protein: CASSYSQVNTEAFF. CDR3 DNA: TGTGCCAGCAGTTACTCCCAGGTGAACACTGAAGCTTTCTTT.

Only a few counts were recorded for this clone. The J gene is TRBJ1-2, the V gene TRBV5-1; 9 nucleotides agree with TRBD1. The CDR3 length is 16 residues. Looked up from germline, CDR1 is SGHRS and CDR2 is YFSETQ. The V segment lost 0 bases and the J segment 6 bases; nucleotides outside the gene matches: 9. CDR3 region: CASSLGGRQGVHGYTF. DNA of the CDR3: TGCGCCAGCAGCTTGGGCGGGAGACAGGGGGTCCATGGCTACACCTTC. Filled out from reference TRBV5-1 and TRBJ1-2, the complete variable domain reads KAGVTQTPRYLIKTRGQQVTLSCSPISGHRSVSWYQQTPGQGLQFLFEYFSETQRNKGNFPGRFSGRQFSNSRSEMNVSTLELGDSALYLCASSLGGRQGVHGYTFGSGTRLTVV.

This clone was seen a few times. The chain combines TRBV30 with TRBJ2-5; possible D gene TRBD2, 5 bases. The CDR3 totals 15 residues. Germline V gene lookup returns CDR1 GTSNPN and CDR2 SVGIG (reference sequence). V was shortened by 3 bases and J by 4 bases, with 18 bases between the two germline ends. DNA for the CDR3: TGTGCCTGGAGCATTCGGTCGGGGTCGGTAGAGACCCAGTACTTC. It is translated as CAWSIRSGSVETQYF.

This clone has a handful of counts. The genes are TRBV7-2 and TRBJ1-3; no definite D call. Germline CDR1 and CDR2: SGHTA and FQGNSA. The CDR3 is made up of 16 amino acids. The V gene lost 4 bases and the J gene lost 4 bases, with 17 bases spanning the gap. CDR3 protein: CASSSSSAIPGNTIYF. The CDR3 DNA reads as TGTGCCAGCAGCTCCTCGTCAGCGATCCCCGGAAACACCATATATTTT. Full variable domain (missing parts from reference TRBV7-2 and TRBJ1-3): GAGVSQSPSNKVTEKGKDVELRCDPISGHTALYWYRQSLGQGLEFLIYFQGNSAPDKSGLPSDRFSAERTGGSVSTLTIQRTQQEDSAVYLCASSSSSAIPGNTIYFGEGSWLTVV.

This clone was seen a single time. This chain connects TRBV27 to TRBJ1-2; D is unresolved. The CDR3 extends over 13 amino acids. Trimming pared 9 bases from V and 5 bases from J, leaving 16 bases between. Looked up from germline, CDR1 is MNHEY and CDR2 is SMNVEV (reference sequence). CDR3 in DNA: TGTGCCAGTGGGAGGTTGGGAGGGTATGGCTACACCTTC. Translated, it gives CASGRLGGYGYTF.

This clone was recorded once. The chain links TRBV12-3 or TRBV12-4 to TRBJ2-3; 10 bases are a match to TRBD1. V trimming: 10 bases; J trimming: 2 bases; junction bases outside the gene matches: 3. This CDR3 comprises 13 residues. In DNA form, the CDR3 reads TGTGCCACCCGACAGGGGGCCACAGATACGCAGTATTTT. As protein: CATRQGATDTQYF.

V gene TRBV6-6 combines with J gene TRBJ2-7; 8 nucleotides agree with TRBD1. The germline CDR1 and CDR2 sequences are MNHNY and SVGAGI (reference sequence). The CDR3 is 13 amino acids. V lost 8 bases to trimming and J lost 6 bases; unmatched junction nucleotides: 9. The CDR3 spells CASGGTGVFEQYF. DNA for the CDR3: TGTGCCAGCGGTGGGACAGGAGTTTTCGAGCAGTACTTC.

CDR3 nucleotides: TGCGCCAGCAGCTTTTCGGGACAACCTAACTATGGCTACACCTTC. Its protein product is CASSFSGQPNYGYTF. The chain carries TRBV5-1 and TRBJ1-2; D possibly corresponds to TRBD1 (6 bases). The germline CDR1 and CDR2 sequences are SGHRS and YFSETQ. The CDR3 consists of 15 residues. V was clipped by 2 bases and J by 0 bases, with 11 bases between them.

The chain employs TRBV28 and TRBJ2-5, with 7 bases that match TRBD1. CDR1 MDHEN and CDR2 SYDVKM come from the germline V gene. Trimming removed 5 bases from V and 2 bases from J; junction bases left unmatched: 8. The CDR3 is made up of 15 amino acids. The CDR3 DNA follows: TGTGCCAGCAGTACCCTCGACAGGGCACAAGAGACCCAGTACTTC. This sequence encodes CASSTLDRAQETQYF.

This chain joins TRBV9 and TRBJ2-7, with 8 bases that match TRBD2. Losses at the gene ends were 0 bases for V and 1 base for J; bases not matched to a gene: 9. This CDR3 spans 17 amino acids. Germline CDR1 and CDR2: SGDLS and YYNGEE. The CDR3 loop is CASSVAGVAGPSYEQYF. CDR3 nucleotides: TGTGCCAGCAGCGTAGCTGGAGTAGCGGGGCCTTCCTACGAGCAGTACTTC.

The chain couples TRBV6-5 to TRBJ1-4; 8 positions match TRBD1. The CDR3 consists of 14 residues. J was trimmed by 5 bases and V by 5 bases; bases with no gene match: 4. The germline V gene encodes CDR1 MNHEY and CDR2 SVGAGI. The DNA for the CDR3 is TGTGCCAGCAGTAAACGACAGGGGAATGAAAAACTGTTTTTT. Translated, it gives CASSKRQGNEKLFF.

V usage is TRBV19 and J usage is TRBJ1-1; 10 bases fit TRBD1. The CDR3 has 18 amino acids. V lost 4 bases to trimming and J lost 1 base; unmatched junction nucleotides: 12. Germline V CDR1 and CDR2: LNHDA, SQIVND (reference sequence). The CDR3 region has the DNA TGTGCCAGTAGTAGGACAGGGGGATTCGGGTTAAGGAACACTGAAGCTTTCTTT. Translation gives CASSRTGGFGLRNTEAFF.

The V and J genes are TRBV7-2 and TRBJ2-7, with 8 bases identical to TRBD2. This CDR3 has 15 residues. Germline assignment: CDR1 SGHTA and CDR2 FQGNSA. V shed 5 bases, J shed 0 bases, and the junction held 6 bases outside the gene matches. CDR3 coding DNA: TGTGCCAGCAGCCGTCAAGGGACTAGCTCCTACGAGCAGTACTTC. Translation: CASSRQGTSSYEQYF.

The chain couples TRBV19 to TRBJ1-2; 12 nucleotides agree with TRBD1. The CDR3 has 16 residues. J was trimmed by 8 bases and V by 3 bases; bases with no gene match: 10. Germline CDR1 reads LNHDA; CDR2 reads SQIVND (reference sequence). The CDR3 sequence is CASSISGTGGAGGYTF. CDR3 bases: TGTGCCAGTAGTATCTCCGGGACAGGGGGCGCGGGGGGCTACACCTTC.